This TCR beta chain was identified during a study of blood T cell repertoires in COVID-19. Study in general: T cells, B-cell-depleted T cells, or PBMCs provided the cDNA or gDNA that served as material.

This clone has a handful of counts. Authors' methods: Amplification from reference gene primers served as the basis for estimated nucleated cell counts. The repertoire was sequenced with immunoSEQ multiplex PCR; TCRdb's copy has only in-frame clones and lacks some. That table gives V, J and clone size, and the DNA gave D and trimming. The sample consists of about 130,000 clones, approximately 85% of them appearing once. The germline CDR1 and CDR2 sequences are LGHNA and YNFKEQ. The CDR3 totals 13 residues. The V end was cut by 1 base, the J end by 4 bases, with 6 bases between. Sequenced input: peripheral blood. The V and J genes are TRBV4-2 and TRBJ2-3; D is possibly TRBD2 (6 bases). The receptor was derived from a woman older than 75 with acute or convalescent COVID-19. Here the CDR3 reads CASSQGLADTQYF. The CDR3 coding sequence is TGTGCCAGCAGCCAAGGACTAGCAGATACGCAGTATTTT.